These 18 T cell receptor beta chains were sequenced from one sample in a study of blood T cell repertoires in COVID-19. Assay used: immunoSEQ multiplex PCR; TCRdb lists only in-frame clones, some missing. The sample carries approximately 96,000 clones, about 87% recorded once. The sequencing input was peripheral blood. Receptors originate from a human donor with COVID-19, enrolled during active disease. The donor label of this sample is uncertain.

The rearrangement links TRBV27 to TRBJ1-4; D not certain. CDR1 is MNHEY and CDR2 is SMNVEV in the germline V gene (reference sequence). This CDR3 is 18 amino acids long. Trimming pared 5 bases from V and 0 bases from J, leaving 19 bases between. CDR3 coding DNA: TGTGCCAGCAGTACCCTATCGGGGATCCCCCCAACTAATGAAAAACTGTTTTTT. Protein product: CASSTLSGIPPTNEKLFF.

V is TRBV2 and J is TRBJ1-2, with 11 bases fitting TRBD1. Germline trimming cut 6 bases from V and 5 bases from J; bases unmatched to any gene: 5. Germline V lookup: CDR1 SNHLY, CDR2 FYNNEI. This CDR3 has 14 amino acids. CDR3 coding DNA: TGTGCCAGCAGGACCGGGACAGGGGGGTATGGCTACACCTTC. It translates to CASRTGTGGYGYTF.

The CDR3 sequence is CASNSYSGNTIYF. The CDR3, as DNA: TGTGCCAGCAACTCATACTCTGGAAACACCATATATTTT. The V and J genes are TRBV11-2 and TRBJ1-3; no reliable D call. This CDR3 is 13 amino acids long. Trimming stripped 7 bases from V and 0 bases from J, with 7 bases between. Germline loops: CDR1 SGHAT, CDR2 FQNNGV.

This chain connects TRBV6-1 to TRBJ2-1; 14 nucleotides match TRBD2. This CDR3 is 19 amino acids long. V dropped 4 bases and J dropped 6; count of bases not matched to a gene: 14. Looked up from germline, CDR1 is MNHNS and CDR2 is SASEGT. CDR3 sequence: CASSAEGGGLAGAVNEQFF. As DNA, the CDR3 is TGTGCCAGCAGTGCCGAAGGAGGGGGACTAGCGGGAGCGGTCAATGAGCAGTTCTTC.

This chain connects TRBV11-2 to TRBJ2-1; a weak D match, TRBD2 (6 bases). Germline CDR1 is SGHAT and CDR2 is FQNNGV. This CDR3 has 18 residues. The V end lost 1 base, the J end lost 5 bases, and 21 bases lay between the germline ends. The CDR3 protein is CASSLVGTHNLGDNEQFF. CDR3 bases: TGTGCCAGCAGCTTAGTTGGGACTCATAATCTAGGTGACAATGAGCAGTTCTTC.

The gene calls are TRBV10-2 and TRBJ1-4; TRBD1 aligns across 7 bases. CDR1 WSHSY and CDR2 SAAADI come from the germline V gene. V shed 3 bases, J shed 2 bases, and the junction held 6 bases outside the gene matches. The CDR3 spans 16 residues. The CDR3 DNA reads TGCGCCAGCAGTGACACAGGGGAAGGGACTAATGAAAAACTGTTTTTT. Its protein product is CASSDTGEGTNEKLFF.

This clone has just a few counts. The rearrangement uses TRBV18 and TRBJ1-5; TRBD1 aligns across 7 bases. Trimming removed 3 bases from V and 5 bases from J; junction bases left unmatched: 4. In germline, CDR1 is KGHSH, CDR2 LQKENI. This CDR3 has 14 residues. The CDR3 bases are TGTGCCAGCTCACCCCGACAGGGCGATCAGCCCCAGCATTTT. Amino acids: CASSPRQGDQPQHF.

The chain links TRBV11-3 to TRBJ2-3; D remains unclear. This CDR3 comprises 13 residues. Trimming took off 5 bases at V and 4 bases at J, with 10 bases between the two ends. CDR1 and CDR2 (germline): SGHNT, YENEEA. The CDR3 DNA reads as TGTGCCAGCAGCCGTCGACACCCAGATACGCAGTATTTT. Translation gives CASSRRHPDTQYF.

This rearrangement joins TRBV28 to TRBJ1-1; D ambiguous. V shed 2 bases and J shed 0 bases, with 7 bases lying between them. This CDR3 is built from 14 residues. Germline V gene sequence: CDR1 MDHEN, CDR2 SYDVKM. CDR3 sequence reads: CASSLAGMNTEAFF. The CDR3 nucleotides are TGTGCCAGCAGTTTAGCGGGTATGAACACTGAAGCTTTCTTT.

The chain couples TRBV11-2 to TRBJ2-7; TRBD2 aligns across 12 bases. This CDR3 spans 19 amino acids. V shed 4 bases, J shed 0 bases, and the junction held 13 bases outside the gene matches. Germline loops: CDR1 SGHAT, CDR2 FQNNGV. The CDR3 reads CASSSRLAGAQRLSYEQYF. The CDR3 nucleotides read TGTGCCAGCAGCTCCAGACTAGCGGGGGCCCAGCGCCTCTCCTACGAGCAGTACTTC.

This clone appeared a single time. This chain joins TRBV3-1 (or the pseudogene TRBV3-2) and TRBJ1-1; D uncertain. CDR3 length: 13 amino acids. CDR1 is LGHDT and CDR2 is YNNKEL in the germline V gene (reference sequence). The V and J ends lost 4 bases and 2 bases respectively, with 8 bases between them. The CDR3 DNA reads TGTGCCAGCAGCCGAGACATTAACACTGAAGCTTTCTTT. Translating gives CASSRDINTEAFF.

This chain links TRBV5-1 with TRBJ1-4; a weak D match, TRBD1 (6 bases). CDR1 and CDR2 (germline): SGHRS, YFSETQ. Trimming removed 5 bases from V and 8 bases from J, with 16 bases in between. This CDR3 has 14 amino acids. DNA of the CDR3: TGCGCCAGCAGAAACACAGGGTCGGGAGAAAAACTGTTTTTT. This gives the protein CASRNTGSGEKLFF.

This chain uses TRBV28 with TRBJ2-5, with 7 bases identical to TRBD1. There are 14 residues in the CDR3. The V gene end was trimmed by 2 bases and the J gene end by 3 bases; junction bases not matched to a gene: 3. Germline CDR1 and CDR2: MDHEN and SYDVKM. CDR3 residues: CASSLAGTEETQYF. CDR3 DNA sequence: TGTGCCAGCAGTTTAGCCGGGACAGAAGAGACCCAGTACTTC.

The CDR3 here is CASSSSTGTIYF. As DNA, the CDR3 is TGTGCCAGCAGTTCCTCCACTGGCACCATATATTTT. The V and J genes are TRBV12-3 or TRBV12-4 and TRBJ1-3; no reliable D call. CDR3 length equals 12 residues. The germline V and J ends were trimmed by 4 bases and 9 bases, with 10 bases remaining between them.

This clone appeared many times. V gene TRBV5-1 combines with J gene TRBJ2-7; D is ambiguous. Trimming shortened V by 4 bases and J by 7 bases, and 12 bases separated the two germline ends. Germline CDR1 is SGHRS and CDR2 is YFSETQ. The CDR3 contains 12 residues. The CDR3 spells CASSAQSREQYF. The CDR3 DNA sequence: TGCGCCAGCAGCGCCCAAAGTCGGGAGCAGTACTTC.

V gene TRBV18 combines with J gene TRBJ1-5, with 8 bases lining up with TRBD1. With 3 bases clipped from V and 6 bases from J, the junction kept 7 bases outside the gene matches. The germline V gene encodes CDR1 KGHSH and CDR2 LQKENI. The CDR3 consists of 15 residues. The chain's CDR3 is CASSPDRAGGQPQHF. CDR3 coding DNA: TGTGCCAGCTCACCGGACAGGGCCGGGGGTCAGCCCCAGCATTTT.

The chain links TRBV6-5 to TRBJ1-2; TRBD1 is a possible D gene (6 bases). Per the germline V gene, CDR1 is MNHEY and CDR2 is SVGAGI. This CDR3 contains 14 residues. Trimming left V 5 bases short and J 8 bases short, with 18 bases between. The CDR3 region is CASSLIQGSRGYTF. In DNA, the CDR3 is TGTGCCAGCAGTCTAATCCAGGGGTCGAGGGGCTACACCTTC.

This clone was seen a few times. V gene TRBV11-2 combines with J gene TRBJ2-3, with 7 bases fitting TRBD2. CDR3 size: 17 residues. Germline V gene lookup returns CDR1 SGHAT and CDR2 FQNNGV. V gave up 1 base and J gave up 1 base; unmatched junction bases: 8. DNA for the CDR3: TGTGCCAGCAGCTTAGCCCTTAGCGGGTCAGGCACAGATACGCAGTATTTT. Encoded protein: CASSLALSGSGTDTQYF. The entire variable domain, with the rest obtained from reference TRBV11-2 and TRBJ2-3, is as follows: EAGVAQSPRYKIIEKRQSVAFWCNPISGHATLYWYQQILGQGPKLLIQFQNNGVVDDSQLPKDRFSAERLKGVDSTLKIQPAKLEDSAVYLCASSLALSGSGTDTQYFGPGTRLTVL.